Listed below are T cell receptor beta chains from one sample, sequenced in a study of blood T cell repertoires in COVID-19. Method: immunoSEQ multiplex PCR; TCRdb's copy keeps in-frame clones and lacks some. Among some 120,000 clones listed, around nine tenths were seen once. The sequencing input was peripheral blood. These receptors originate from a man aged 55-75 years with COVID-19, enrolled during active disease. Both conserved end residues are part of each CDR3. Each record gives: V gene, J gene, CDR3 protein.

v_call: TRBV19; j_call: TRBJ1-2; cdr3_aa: CASSPDQGANYGYTF
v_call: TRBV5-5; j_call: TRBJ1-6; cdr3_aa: CASSFRDSDNSPLHF
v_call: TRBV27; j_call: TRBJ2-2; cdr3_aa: CASSLNGPNTGELFF
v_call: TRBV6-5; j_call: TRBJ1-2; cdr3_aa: CASNYGGGALSGYTF
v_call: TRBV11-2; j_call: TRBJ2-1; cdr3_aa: CASTLTGSSSYNEQFF
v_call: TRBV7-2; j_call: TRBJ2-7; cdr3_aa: CASSLGGPYEQYF
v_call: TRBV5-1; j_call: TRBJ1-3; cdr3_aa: CASSEQQGSGNTIYF
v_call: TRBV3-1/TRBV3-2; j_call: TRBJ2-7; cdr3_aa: CASSRKRNYEQYF
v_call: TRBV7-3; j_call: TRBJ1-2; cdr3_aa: CASSLTTGGGYTF
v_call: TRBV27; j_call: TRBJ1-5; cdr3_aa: CASILPGQRRPQHF
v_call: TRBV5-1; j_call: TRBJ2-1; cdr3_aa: CASSLDPAGGENEQFF
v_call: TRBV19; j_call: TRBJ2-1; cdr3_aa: CASSPNLRIPGLAGENEQFF
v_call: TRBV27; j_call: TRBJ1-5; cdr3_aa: CASKRQGGYSNQPQHF
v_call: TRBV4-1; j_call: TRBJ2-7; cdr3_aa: CASSPAGLAGIEQYF
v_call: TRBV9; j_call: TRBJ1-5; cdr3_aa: CASSGDSVNQPQHF
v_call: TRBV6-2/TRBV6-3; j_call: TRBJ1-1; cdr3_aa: CASSYSVRSRALNTEAFF
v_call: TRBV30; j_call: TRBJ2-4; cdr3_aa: CAWRETGLGGNIQYF
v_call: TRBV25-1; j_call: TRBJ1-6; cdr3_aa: CATSGREASPLHF
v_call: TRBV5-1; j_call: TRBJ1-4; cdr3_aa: CASSSTGGAGEEKLFF
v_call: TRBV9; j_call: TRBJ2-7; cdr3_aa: CASSVGDRPYEQYF
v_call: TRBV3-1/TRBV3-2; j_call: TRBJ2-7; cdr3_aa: CASSQEGEGYHEQYF
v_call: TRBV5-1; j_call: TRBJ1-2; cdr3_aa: CASSLDQGAAGYTF
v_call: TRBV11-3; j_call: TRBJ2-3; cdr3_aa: CASSLTSGRYTDTQYF
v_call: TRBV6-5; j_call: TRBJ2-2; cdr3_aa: CASSSGDTGELFF
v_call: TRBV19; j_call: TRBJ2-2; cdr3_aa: CASSTPAGELFF
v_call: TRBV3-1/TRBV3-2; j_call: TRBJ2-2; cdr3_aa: CASSQDAAGPSTGELFF
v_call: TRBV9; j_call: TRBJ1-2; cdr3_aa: CASSVGLEGDRANYGYTF
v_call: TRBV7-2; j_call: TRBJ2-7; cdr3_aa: CASSIPAKTPSSYEQYF
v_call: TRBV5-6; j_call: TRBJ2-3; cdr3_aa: CASSLNQDNTDTQYF
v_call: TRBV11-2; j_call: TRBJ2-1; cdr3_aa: CASSLVSAYNEQFF
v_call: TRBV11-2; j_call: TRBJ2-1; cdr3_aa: CASSLDPIAGGRGNEQFF
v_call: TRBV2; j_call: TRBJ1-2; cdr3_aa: CASSETGDGYTF
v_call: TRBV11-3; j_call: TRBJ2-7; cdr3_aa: CASSLVVSPGGSSYEQYF
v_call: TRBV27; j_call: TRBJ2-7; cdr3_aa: CASSSLRVHEQYF
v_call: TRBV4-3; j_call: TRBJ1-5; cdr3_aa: CASSPGTGGLQPQHF
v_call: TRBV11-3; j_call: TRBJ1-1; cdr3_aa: CASSYAGNTEAFF
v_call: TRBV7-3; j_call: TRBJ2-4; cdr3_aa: CASSLTGTSGSRQYF
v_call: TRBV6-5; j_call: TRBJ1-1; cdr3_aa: CASSYRGRENTEAFF
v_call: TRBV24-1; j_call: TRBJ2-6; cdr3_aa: CATSDAGGQGANVLTF
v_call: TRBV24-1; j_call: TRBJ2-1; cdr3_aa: CATSASGPSYNEQFF
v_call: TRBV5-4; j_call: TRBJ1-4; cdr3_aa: CASSLKQGREKLFF
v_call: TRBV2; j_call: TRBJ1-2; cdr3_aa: CASSSQGGGYTF
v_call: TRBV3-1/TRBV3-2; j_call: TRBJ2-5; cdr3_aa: CASSQDLGLAGDETQYF
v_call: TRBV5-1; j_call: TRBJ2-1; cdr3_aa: CASEPRSGTEYNEQFF
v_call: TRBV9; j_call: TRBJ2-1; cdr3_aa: CASSVGLAGRYEQFF
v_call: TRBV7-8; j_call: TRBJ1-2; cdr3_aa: CASSQGQGSYGYTF
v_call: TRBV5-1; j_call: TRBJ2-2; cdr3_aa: CASSLEAGGSAGELFF
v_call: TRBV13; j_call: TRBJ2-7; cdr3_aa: CASSYKGRSYEQYF
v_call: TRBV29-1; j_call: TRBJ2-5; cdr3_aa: CSVELGQQETQYF
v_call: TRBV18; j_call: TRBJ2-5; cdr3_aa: CASSPSLASYQETQYF
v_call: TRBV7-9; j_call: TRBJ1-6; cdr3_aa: CASSLDRDNSPLHF
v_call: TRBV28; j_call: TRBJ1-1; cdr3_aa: CASSLYRDRGFHTEAFF
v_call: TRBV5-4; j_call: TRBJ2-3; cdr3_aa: CASSPDRASSTDTQYF
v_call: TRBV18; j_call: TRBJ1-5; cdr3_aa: CASSPEEVSNQPQHF
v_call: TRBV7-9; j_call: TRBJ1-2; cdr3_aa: CASSLAPGYGYTF